The clone carrying this TCR beta chain is a singleton in its sample. Sequencing was performed with immunoSEQ multiplex PCR; in TCRdb, only in-frame clones are kept and a portion is missing. The repertoire holds hundreds of thousands of clones, with 90% to 96% as singletons. Trimming cost V 1 base and J 4 bases, with 14 bases left between them. CDR1 is MGHRA and CDR2 is YSYEKL in the germline V gene. CDR3 length: 16 residues. The sample belongs to a study of shared clonotypes between healthy human individuals. This rearrangement joins TRBV4-1 to TRBJ1-3, with a tentative D call TRBD1 (5 bases). The receptor was isolated from a woman aged 30 to 39 in good health. Specimen: naive CD4+ T cells sorted from blood. Subset noted: CD45RA+ positively selected. CDR3 in DNA: TGCGCCAGCAGCCAAGGTGCGACGGGGCGAGGAAACACCATATATTTT. This sequence encodes CASSQGATGRGNTIYF.